The 27 T cell receptor beta chains presented below share a single source sample, sequenced in a study of T cells in Graves' hyperthyroidism and ophthalmopathy. Amplification of TCR beta CDR3 regions used RNA as the template. The HTBI primer set was used in a first-round RT-PCR of the TCR CDR3. MiXCR was run by TCRdb on the multiplex PCR reads, yielding one entry per CDR3 protein. This table has over 650,000 distinct CDR3 sequences, 16% appearing once. Sequencing was carried out using blood. Source of these receptors: a man aged 18 to 30 with Graves' hyperthyroidism.

The sample holds a few counts of this clonotype. V gene TRBV6-1 combines with J gene TRBJ1-1, with D hard to call. From germline, CDR1 is MNHNS and CDR2 SASEGT. V dropped 4 bases and J dropped 4 bases, with 10 bases sitting between them. The CDR3 length is 13 residues. The CDR3 sequence: CASSGAGSTEAFF. In nucleotides, the CDR3 is TGTGCCAGCAGTGGCGCGGGGAGCACTGAAGCTTTCTTT.

This clonotype came up many times. In DNA, the CDR3 is TGTGCCAGCAGTTTCGGCGAGAACACTGAAGCTTTCTTT. Amino acid sequence: CASSFGENTEAFF. This rearrangement joins TRBV28 to TRBJ1-1; D gene uncertain. Per the germline V gene, CDR1 is MDHEN and CDR2 is SYDVKM. V lost 3 bases and J 1 base, leaving 6 bases between the germline ends. This CDR3 region has 13 residues. Complete variable domain (other parts from reference TRBV28 and TRBJ1-1): DVKVTQSSRYLVKRTGEKVFLECVQDMDHENMFWYRQDPGLGLRLIYFSYDVKMKEKGDIPEGYSVSREKKERFSLILESASTNQTSMYLCASSFGENTEAFFGQGTRLTVV.

This clonotype was found many times. Written as DNA, the CDR3 is TGTGCCAGCAGTTTTTGGCGGGAGATGCAGGATGAGCAGTTCTTC. Encoded protein: CASSFWREMQDEQFF. The chain has TRBV27 and TRBJ2-1, with TRBD2 identical over 7 bases. This CDR3 region has 15 residues. Germline CDR1 is MNHEY and CDR2 is SMNVEV (reference sequence). Unmatched junction bases numbered 10, after V lost 3 bases and J lost 8 bases.

The chain links TRBV28 to TRBJ2-7; D may be TRBD1 (6 bases). Germline CDR1 and CDR2: MDHEN and SYDVKM. This CDR3 contains 15 residues. Trimming shortened V by 6 bases and J by 0 bases, and 15 bases separated the two germline ends. The CDR3 region is CASSVSRDNSYEQYF. The CDR3 bases are TGTGCCAGCAGCGTTTCCCGGGACAACTCCTACGAGCAGTACTTC.

This clonotype has just a few counts. The J gene is TRBJ2-3, the V gene TRBV10-3; tentative D call: TRBD2 (5 bases). V was pared by 2 bases and J by 6 bases, with 12 bases between. Per the germline V gene, CDR1 is ENHRY and CDR2 is SYGVKD. The CDR3 spans 14 residues. The CDR3 nucleotides are TGTGCCATCAGTGAGGGATTACTAGGGGATACGCAGTATTTT. This gives the protein CAISEGLLGDTQYF.

Remarks on this clonotype: At one of its ends the junction is not consistent with the germline gene, which may arise from a read error. The rearrangement joins TRBV6-1 to TRBJ2-2; D possibly corresponds to TRBD2 (6 bases). The CDR3 extends over 16 amino acids. Germline V lookup: CDR1 MNHNS, CDR2 SASEGT. CDR3 amino acids: CASPRRLVAKTGELFF. CDR3 nucleotides: TGTGCCAGCCCCAGGCGACTAGTCGCGAAGACCGGGGAGCTGTTTTTT.

The chain links TRBV27 to TRBJ2-2, with 7 positions matching TRBD2. The CDR3 totals 15 residues. CDR1 is MNHEY and CDR2 is SMNVEV in the germline V gene (reference sequence). V dropped 6 bases and J dropped 5; count of bases not matched to a gene: 9. This CDR3 reads CASRWYWEGTGELFF. DNA for the CDR3: TGTGCCAGCAGGTGGTATTGGGAGGGGACCGGGGAGCTGTTTTTT.

Turning to this clonotype: A far larger clone is only one base removed, so a read error is likely. The V gene is TRBV2, the J gene TRBJ2-3; D is uncertain. The V gene's germline CDR1 is SNHLY and CDR2 FYNNEI. CDR3 length equals 12 residues. The CDR3 region has the DNA TGTGTCAGCAGTGAACGTGCAGATACGCAGTATTTT. It is translated as CVSSERADTQYF.

This clonotype was seen at least ten times. This sequence joins TRBV28 and TRBJ2-5; unclear D gene. The germline V gene encodes CDR1 MDHEN and CDR2 SYDVKM. V was pared by 1 base and J by 5 bases, with 2 bases between. The CDR3 extends over 11 amino acids. The DNA of the CDR3 is TGTGCCAGCAGTTTATCGGAGACCCAGTACTTC. Protein product: CASSLSETQYF.

The chain recombines TRBV28 with TRBJ2-4; 16 bases match TRBD2. J gave up 1 base and V 9 bases, and 9 bases lay outside the gene matches. The germline V gene encodes CDR1 MDHEN and CDR2 SYDVKM. The CDR3 consists of 18 residues. CDR3: CASHPGLAGGLAKNIQYF. CDR3 nucleotide sequence: TGTGCCAGTCATCCGGGACTAGCGGGAGGGTTGGCCAAAAACATTCAGTACTTC.

This clonotype was recorded only once. It may be a read error: a sequence one base away is much more abundant. This chain links TRBV6-4 with TRBJ1-1, with a possible D match to TRBD1 (5 bases). The germline V gene has CDR1 MRHNA and CDR2 SNTAGT. The CDR3 runs to 14 residues. V lost 7 bases, J lost 1 base, and 13 bases lay in between. CDR3 nucleotides: TGTGCCAGCACCGACCGGGGGACGAACACTGAAGCTTTCTTT. Its protein is CASTDRGTNTEAFF.

Only a few counts were recorded for this clonotype. This chain connects TRBV5-1 to TRBJ1-1, with D maybe TRBD1 (6 bases). The CDR3 contains 15 residues. V shed 0 bases and J shed 2 bases, with 11 bases lying between them. CDR1 is SGHRS and CDR2 is YFSETQ in the germline V gene. The CDR3 DNA sequence: TGCGCCAGCAGCTTGGTCCCAGGGGTAAACACTGAAGCTTTCTTT. Amino acids: CASSLVPGVNTEAFF.

The sample holds a few counts of this clonotype. This chain links TRBV27 with TRBJ1-4; perhaps TRBD1 as D (5 bases). Trimming took off 3 bases at V and 7 bases at J, with 9 bases between the two ends. The CDR3 totals 13 residues. Germline assignment: CDR1 MNHEY and CDR2 SMNVEV (reference sequence). The CDR3 reads CASSFGGLEKLFF. Written as DNA, the CDR3 is TGTGCCAGCAGTTTTGGGGGTCTTGAAAAACTGTTTTTT.

There are a few counts of this clonotype. V gene TRBV20-1 combines with J gene TRBJ1-1; the match to TRBD1 covers 8 bases. V lost 1 base, J lost 2 bases, and 3 bases stayed unmatched. The CDR3 is 14 residues long. In germline, CDR1 is DFQATT, CDR2 SNEGSKA (reference sequence). CDR3 region: CSARAGGPNTEAFF. The CDR3 DNA reads as TGCAGTGCTAGAGCAGGGGGCCCCAACACTGAAGCTTTCTTT.

The chain links TRBV20-1 to TRBJ2-5; TRBD2 matches at 9 bases. This CDR3 spans 15 amino acids. Per the germline V gene, CDR1 is DFQATT and CDR2 is SNEGSKA (reference sequence). Trimming at V came to 6 bases and at J to 7 bases, leaving 15 bases not matched to a gene. CDR3 protein: CSAERVAGAVGTQYF. CDR3 sequence (DNA): TGCAGTGCCGAGAGGGTAGCGGGAGCGGTGGGGACCCAGTACTTC.

This clonotype was counted between two and nine times. The chain employs TRBV24-1 and TRBJ1-2; 10 bases are shared with TRBD1. This CDR3 is built from 14 residues. V trimming: 3 bases; J trimming: 8 bases; junction bases outside the gene matches: 5. The germline V gene has CDR1 KGHDR and CDR2 SFDVKD. The CDR3 loop reads CATSDPRTGGGYTF. The CDR3 DNA follows: TGTGCCACCAGTGATCCCCGGACAGGGGGAGGCTACACCTTC.

This clonotype showed up many times. The CDR3 sequence: CASSLNTGLAGVWDTQYF. CDR3 nucleotides: TGTGCCAGCAGCCTAAATACCGGACTAGCGGGAGTCTGGGATACGCAGTATTTT. The V and J genes are TRBV7-2 and TRBJ2-3, with TRBD2 matching over 13 bases. Germline V gene lookup returns CDR1 SGHTA and CDR2 FQGNSA. The CDR3 consists of 18 residues. Germline trimming cut 5 bases from V and 6 bases from J; bases unmatched to any gene: 14.

This clonotype occurred a few times. The chain employs TRBV6-5 and TRBJ1-1; no clear D gene. The V gene lost 0 bases and the J gene lost 5 bases, with 13 bases spanning the gap. The CDR3 loop spans 15 amino acids. CDR1 and CDR2 (germline): MNHEY, SVGAGI. The CDR3 nucleotides read TGTGCCAGCAGTTACTCCCACGGGAGGGAAACTGAAGCTTTCTTT. Translating it yields CASSYSHGRETEAFF.

This clonotype was recorded many times. The gene calls are TRBV11-2 and TRBJ2-1; 7 bases are shared with TRBD2. Germline loops: CDR1 SGHAT, CDR2 FQNNGV. J was trimmed by 0 bases and V by 0 bases; bases with no gene match: 2. The CDR3 runs to 16 residues. CDR3 residues: CASSLERETSYNEQFF. Here the CDR3 DNA reads TGTGCCAGCAGCTTAGAGCGGGAGACCTCCTACAATGAGCAGTTCTTC.

This clonotype was counted ten times or more. The chain carries TRBV20-1 and TRBJ2-2; 9 nucleotides line up with TRBD2. V trimming: 1 base; J trimming: 0 bases; junction bases outside the gene matches: 3. This CDR3 is built from 16 residues. Germline CDR1 DFQATT, CDR2 SNEGSKA (reference sequence). This CDR3 reads CSARVLAGSNTGELFF. The CDR3 coding sequence is TGCAGTGCTAGAGTTCTAGCGGGATCGAACACCGGGGAGCTGTTTTTT.

This clonotype was counted only a few times. The rearrangement joins TRBV20-1 to TRBJ2-1; D unresolved. The CDR3 is 12 residues long. Germline CDR1 and CDR2: DFQATT and SNEGSKA (reference sequence). Deletions cut 2 bases from V and 4 bases from J, with 6 bases between. The CDR3 sequence is CSARNLYNEQFF. The CDR3 DNA follows: TGCAGTGCTAGAAACCTGTACAATGAGCAGTTCTTC.

The sample holds many counts of this clonotype. The chain links TRBV2 to TRBJ2-2; D is unclear. Per germline, CDR1 SNHLY and CDR2 FYNNEI. The ends were cut back, 4 bases at V and 4 bases at J, with 4 bases in the middle. The CDR3 sequence is 12 residues long. Here the CDR3 DNA reads TGTGCCAGCAGTGCCTTCACCGGGGAGCTGTTTTTT. Its translation is CASSAFTGELFF.

This clonotype has ten or more counts. The chain recombines TRBV29-1 with TRBJ2-7, with D unresolved. The CDR3 covers 11 residues. V lost 3 bases, J lost 3 bases, and 6 bases lay in between. The germline V gene encodes CDR1 SQVTM and CDR2 ANQGSEA. Here the CDR3 reads CSVESSYEQYF. CDR3 in DNA: TGCAGCGTTGAGTCCAGCTACGAGCAGTACTTC.

V and J are TRBV6-1 and TRBJ1-5; D unresolved. This CDR3 comprises 15 residues. V lost 6 bases to trimming and J lost 0 bases, with 12 bases between them. Germline values: CDR1 MNHNS, CDR2 SASEGT. CDR3 region: CASRAHEYSNQPQHF. The CDR3 DNA is TGTGCCAGCAGAGCGCACGAATATAGCAATCAGCCCCAGCATTTT.

This rearrangement joins TRBV6-2 or TRBV6-3 to TRBJ2-1, with 10 bases aligning to TRBD2. Germline assignment: CDR1 MNHEY and CDR2 SVGEGT. J gave up 5 bases and V 4 bases, and 2 bases lay outside the gene matches. The CDR3 has 14 amino acids. CDR3 sequence reads: CASSLLAGHNEQFF. The CDR3 bases are TGTGCCAGCAGTTTACTAGCGGGGCACAATGAGCAGTTCTTC.

The rearrangement joins TRBV10-3 to TRBJ2-1, with a weak D call TRBD1 (5 bases). V lost 4 bases to trimming and J lost 5 bases, with 12 bases between them. Germline V gene data show CDR1 as ENHRY and CDR2 as SYGVKD. This CDR3 has 14 amino acids. CDR3: CAISAQTDDNEQFF. CDR3 DNA: TGTGCCATCAGTGCCCAGACAGATGACAATGAGCAGTTCTTC.

This clonotype was detected ten times or more. The rearrangement joins TRBV12-3 or TRBV12-4 to TRBJ1-1, with 7 bases fitting TRBD1. V was clipped by 5 bases and J by 10 bases; unmatched bases: 4. CDR3 length: 11 residues. The CDR3 spells CASSRTGAAFF. The DNA of the CDR3 is TGTGCCAGCAGTAGGACAGGAGCAGCTTTCTTT.